Given below is one T cell receptor beta chain in context. Germline assignment: CDR1 SGHAT and CDR2 FQDESV (reference sequence). Losses at the gene ends were 5 bases for V and 4 bases for J; bases not matched to a gene: 7. The CDR3 sequence is 15 residues long. As for time point: pretreatment peripheral blood. Synthetically made TCR analog templates were put into each PCR as spikes. TCRdb's copy holds only in-frame clones and misses some; the assay was immunoSEQ multiplex PCR. The table shows under 95,000 clones, with 65% to 85% occurring only once. The data originate from a study of PD-L1 blockade in urothelial cancer. Turning to the study itself: In the patient group, about 85% of the roughly 29 were males with bladder-origin urothelial cancer.

The chain employs TRBV11-1 and TRBJ2-2; 7 nucleotides match TRBD1. The source material was PBMCs, sampled around atezolizumab (anti-PD-L1) treatment. This clonotype was obtained from a man in his 60s with urothelial cancer. The DNA for the CDR3 is TGTGCCAGCAGCCAATCACAGGGGCCCACCGGGGAGCTGTTTTTT. Translated, it gives CASSQSQGPTGELFF.